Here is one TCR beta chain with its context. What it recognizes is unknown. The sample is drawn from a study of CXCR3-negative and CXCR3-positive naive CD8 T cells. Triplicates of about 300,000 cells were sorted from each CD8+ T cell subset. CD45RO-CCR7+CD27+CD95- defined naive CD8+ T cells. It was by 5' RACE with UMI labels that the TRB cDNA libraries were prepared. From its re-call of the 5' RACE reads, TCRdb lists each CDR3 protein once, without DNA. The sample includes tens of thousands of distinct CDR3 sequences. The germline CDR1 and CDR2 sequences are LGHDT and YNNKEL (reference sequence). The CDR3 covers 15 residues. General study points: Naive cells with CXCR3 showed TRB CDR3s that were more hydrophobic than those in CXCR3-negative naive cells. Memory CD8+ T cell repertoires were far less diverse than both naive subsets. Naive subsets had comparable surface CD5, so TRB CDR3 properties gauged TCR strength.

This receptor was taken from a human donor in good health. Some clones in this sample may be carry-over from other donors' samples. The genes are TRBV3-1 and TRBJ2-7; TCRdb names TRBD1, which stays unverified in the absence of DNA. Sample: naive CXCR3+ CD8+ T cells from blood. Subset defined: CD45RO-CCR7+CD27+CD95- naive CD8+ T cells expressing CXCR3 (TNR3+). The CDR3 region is CASRSTGTSWYEQYF.